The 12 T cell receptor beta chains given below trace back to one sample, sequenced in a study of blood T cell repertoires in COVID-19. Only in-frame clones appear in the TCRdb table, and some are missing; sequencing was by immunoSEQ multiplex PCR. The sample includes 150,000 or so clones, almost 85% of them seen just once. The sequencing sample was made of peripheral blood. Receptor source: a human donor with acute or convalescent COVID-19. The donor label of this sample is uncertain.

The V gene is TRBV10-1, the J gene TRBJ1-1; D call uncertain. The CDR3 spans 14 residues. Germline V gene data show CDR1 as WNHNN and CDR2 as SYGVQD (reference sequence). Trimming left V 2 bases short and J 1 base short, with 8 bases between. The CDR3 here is CASSENGGNTEAFF. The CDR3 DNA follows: TGCGCCAGCAGTGAGAATGGCGGGAACACTGAAGCTTTCTTT.

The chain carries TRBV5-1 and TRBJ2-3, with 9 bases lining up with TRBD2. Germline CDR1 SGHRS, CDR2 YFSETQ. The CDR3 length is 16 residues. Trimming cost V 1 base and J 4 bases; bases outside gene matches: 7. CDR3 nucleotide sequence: TGCGCCAGCAGCTTGAAGGCGGGGGGGCGTTCAGATACGCAGTATTTT. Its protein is CASSLKAGGRSDTQYF. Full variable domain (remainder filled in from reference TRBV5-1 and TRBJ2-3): KAGVTQTPRYLIKTRGQQVTLSCSPISGHRSVSWYQQTPGQGLQFLFEYFSETQRNKGNFPGRFSGRQFSNSRSEMNVSTLELGDSALYLCASSLKAGGRSDTQYFGPGTRLTVL.

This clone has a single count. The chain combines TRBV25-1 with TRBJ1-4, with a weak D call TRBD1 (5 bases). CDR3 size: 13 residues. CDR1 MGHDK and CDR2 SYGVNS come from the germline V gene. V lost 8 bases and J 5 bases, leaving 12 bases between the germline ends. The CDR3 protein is CASEDSPNEKLFF. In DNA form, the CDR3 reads TGTGCCAGCGAAGACAGCCCCAATGAAAAACTGTTTTTT. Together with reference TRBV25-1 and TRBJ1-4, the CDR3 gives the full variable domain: EADIYQTPRYLVIGTGKKITLECSQTMGHDKMYWYQQDPGMELHLIHYSYGVNSTEKGDLSSESTVSRIRTEHFPLTLESARPSHTSQYLCASEDSPNEKLFFGSGTQLSVL.

DNA for the CDR3: TGTGCCACCAGCAGAGAAGTAATGGGAGAGACAGATACGCAGTATTTT. As protein: CATSREVMGETDTQYF. The chain links TRBV15 to TRBJ2-3, with a tentative D call TRBD2 (5 bases). In germline, CDR1 is LNHNV, CDR2 YYDKDF (reference sequence). V lost 0 bases and J 3 bases, leaving 13 bases between the germline ends. The CDR3 spans 16 residues.

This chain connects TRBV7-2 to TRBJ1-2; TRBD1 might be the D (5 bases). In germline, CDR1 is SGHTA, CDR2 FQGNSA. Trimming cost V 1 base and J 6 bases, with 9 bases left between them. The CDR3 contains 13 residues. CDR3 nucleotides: TGTGCCAGCAGCTTAGGACAGACTGATGGCTACACCTTC. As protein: CASSLGQTDGYTF.

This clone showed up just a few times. CDR3 nucleotide sequence: TGCAGCGTTTATAGGGGAACTGAAGCTTTCTTT. It specifies CSVYRGTEAFF. This chain uses TRBV29-1 with TRBJ1-1; a possible D gene is TRBD1 (5 bases). The germline CDR1 and CDR2 sequences are SQVTM and ANQGSEA. V dropped 5 bases and J dropped 5 bases, with 9 bases sitting between them. This CDR3 comprises 11 residues.

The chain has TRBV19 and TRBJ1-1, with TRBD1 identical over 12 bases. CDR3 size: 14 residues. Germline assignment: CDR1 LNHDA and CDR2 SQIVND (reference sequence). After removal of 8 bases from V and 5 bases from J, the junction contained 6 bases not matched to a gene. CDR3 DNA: TGTGCCAGTGCGGGACAGGGGGCGAGGACTGAAGCTTTCTTT. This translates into CASAGQGARTEAFF. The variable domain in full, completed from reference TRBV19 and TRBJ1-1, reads DGGITQSPKYLFRKEGQNVTLSCEQNLNHDAMYWYRQDPGQGLRLIYYSQIVNDFQKGDIAEGYSVSREKKESFPLTVTSAQKNPTAFYLCASAGQGARTEAFFGQGTRLTVV.

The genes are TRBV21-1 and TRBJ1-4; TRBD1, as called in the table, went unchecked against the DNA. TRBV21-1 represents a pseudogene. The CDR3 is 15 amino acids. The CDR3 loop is CASRQGALREEKLFF. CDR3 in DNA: TGTGCCAGCAGACAGGGGGCATTAAGAGAAGAAAAACTGTTTTTT.

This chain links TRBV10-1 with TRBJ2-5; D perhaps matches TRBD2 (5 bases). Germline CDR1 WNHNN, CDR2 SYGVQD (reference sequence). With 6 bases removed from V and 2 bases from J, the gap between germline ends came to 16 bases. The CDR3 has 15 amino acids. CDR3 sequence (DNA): TGCGCCAGCAGCCTACGGACTGGGTCACAAGAGACCCAGTACTTC. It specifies CASSLRTGSQETQYF.

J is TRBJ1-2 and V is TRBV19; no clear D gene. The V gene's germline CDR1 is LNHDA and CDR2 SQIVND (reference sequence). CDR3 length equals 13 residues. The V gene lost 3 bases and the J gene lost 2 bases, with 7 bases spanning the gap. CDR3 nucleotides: TGTGCCAGTAGTATGGGCCGGAACTATGGCTACACCTTC. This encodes CASSMGRNYGYTF.

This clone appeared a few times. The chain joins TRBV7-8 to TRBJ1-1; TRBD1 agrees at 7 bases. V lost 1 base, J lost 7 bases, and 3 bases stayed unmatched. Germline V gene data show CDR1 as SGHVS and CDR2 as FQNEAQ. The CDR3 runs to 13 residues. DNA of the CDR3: TGTGCCAGCAGCTTAGGACAGGGTTTTGAAGCTTTCTTT. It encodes CASSLGQGFEAFF.

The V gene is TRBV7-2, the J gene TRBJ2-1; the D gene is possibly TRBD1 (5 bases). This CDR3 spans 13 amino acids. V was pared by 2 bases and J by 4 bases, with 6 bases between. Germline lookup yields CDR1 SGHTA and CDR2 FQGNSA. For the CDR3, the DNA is TGTGCCAGCAGCTTACAGGGTTACAATGAGCAGTTCTTC. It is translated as CASSLQGYNEQFF.